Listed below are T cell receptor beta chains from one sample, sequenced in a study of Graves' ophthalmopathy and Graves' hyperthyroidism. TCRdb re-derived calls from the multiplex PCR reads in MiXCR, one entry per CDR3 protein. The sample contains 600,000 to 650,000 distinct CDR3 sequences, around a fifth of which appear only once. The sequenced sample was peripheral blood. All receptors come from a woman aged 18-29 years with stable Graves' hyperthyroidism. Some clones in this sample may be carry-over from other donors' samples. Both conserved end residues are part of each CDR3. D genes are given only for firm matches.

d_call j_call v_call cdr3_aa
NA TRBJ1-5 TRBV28 CASSLQENYQPQHF
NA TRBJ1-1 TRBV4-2 CASSQDLWSPEGDTEAFF
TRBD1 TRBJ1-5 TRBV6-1 CASNRDRGNQPQHF
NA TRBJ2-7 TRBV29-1 CSVGLSRSGYEQYF
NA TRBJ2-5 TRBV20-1 CSAVPSGQSPVTQYF
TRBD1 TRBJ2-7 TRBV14 CASSRGTGETYEQYF
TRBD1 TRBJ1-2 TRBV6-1 CASRAGQGATDYGYTF
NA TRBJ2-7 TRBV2 CASSEAPVEAALKITYEQYF
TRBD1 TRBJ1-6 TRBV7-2 CASSIRTGRNSPLHF
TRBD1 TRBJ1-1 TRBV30 CAWSRGQGPNTEAFF
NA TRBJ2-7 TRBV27 CASSLRVPYEQYF
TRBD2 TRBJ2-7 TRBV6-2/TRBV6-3 CASSYRPSGGHSYEQYF
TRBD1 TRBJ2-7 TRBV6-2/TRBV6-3 CASATGTGVGEQYF
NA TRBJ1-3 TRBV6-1 CACSPPYPGNTIYF
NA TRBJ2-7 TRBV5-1 CARTEGRYEQYF
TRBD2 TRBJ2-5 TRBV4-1 CASSPPGTSEETQYF
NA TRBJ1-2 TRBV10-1 CASSGAGSYGYTF
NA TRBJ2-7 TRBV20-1 CSARDRLSGGYEQYF
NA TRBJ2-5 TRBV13 CASSRTVDGGTQYF
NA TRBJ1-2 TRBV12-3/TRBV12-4 CASSQYRQTGGYTF
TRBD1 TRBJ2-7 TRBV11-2 CASSLEQGAFYEQYF
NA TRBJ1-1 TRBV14 CASSPIVWAELGDSEAFF
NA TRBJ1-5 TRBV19 CASSLTHNSNQPQHF
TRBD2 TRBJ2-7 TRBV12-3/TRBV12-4 CASRAGGGYEQYF
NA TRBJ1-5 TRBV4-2 CASSPDGYSNQPQHF
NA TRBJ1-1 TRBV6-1 CASSRGQVLNTEAFF
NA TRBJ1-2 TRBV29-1 CSVVTSQGYGYTF
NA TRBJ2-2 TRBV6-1 CASSQGEVTGELFF
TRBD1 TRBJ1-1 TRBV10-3 CAIRGDRNTEAFF
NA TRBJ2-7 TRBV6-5 CASSYSMNGAVAYEQYF
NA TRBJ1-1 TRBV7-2 CASSLQFWTEAFF
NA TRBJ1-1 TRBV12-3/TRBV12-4 CASKAGMGTEAFF
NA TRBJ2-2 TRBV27 CASSEARGATGELFF
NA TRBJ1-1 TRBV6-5 CASSHGLVKNTEAFF
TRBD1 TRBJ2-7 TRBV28 CASSSPGTGASDEQYF
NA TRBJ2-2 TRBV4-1 CASSPPNKNTGELFF
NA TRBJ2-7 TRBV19 CARRQVTYEQYF
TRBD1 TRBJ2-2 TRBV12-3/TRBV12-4 CASSFPGGTGGSGELFF
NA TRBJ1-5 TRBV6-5 CASSISFVGQPQHF
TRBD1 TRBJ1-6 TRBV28 CASRMPGQDNSHLHF
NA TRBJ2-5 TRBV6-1 CASSGDLGETQYF
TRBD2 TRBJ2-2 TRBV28 CASILAGANTGELFF
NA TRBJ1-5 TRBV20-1 CSAREVLRQPQHF
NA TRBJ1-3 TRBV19 CASSKDSGNTIYF
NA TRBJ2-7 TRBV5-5 CASSLYVGNRNYEQYF
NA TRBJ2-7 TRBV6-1 CASSEDLGYYEQYF
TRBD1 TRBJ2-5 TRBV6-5 CASSHRDRGQETQYF
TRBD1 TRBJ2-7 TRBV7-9 CASSFITGGSDEQYF
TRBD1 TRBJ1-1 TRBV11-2 CASSLGEGQGLPEAFF
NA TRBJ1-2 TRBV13 CASSAWAGSNGYTF
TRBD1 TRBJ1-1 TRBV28 CASATGGRRTEAFF
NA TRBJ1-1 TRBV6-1 CASIRTEAFF
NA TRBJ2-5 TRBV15 CATNRAQETQYF